Below are 32 T cell receptor beta chains sequenced from a single sample in a study of T-cell reconstitution after alpha-beta-depleted transplantation in children. It was with unique molecular identifiers that the TCRbeta library was prepared. TCRdb passed the PCR reads through MiXCR, listing each CDR3 protein once. Of fewer than 250,000 distinct CDR3 sequences listed, about a sixth are singletons. This specimen was PBMCs, mostly from graft donor cells, taken 360 days after TCRalphabeta/CD19-depleted stem cell transplant. The receptors were gathered from a male patient aged 2 to 10 who had a stem cell transplant for acute lymphoblastic leukemia, so the T cells may come from the graft donor.

V is TRBV4-3 and J is TRBJ1-2; D is uncertain. V dropped 0 bases and J dropped 2 bases, with 10 bases sitting between them. Germline assignment: CDR1 LGHNA and CDR2 YSLEER. The CDR3 runs to 15 residues. The CDR3 DNA follows: TGCGCCAGCAGCCAAGATCACACTTCGAACTATGGCTACACCTTC. It translates to CASSQDHTSNYGYTF.

The chain combines TRBV28 with TRBJ1-2; TRBD1 is a possible D gene (6 bases). There are 16 residues in the CDR3. V was trimmed by 7 bases and J by 0 bases, leaving 18 bases between them. Germline V lookup: CDR1 MDHEN, CDR2 SYDVKM. This chain's CDR3 is CASNPLMDRTNYGYTF. The DNA of the CDR3 is TGTGCCAGCAACCCCCTCATGGACAGAACTAACTATGGCTACACCTTC.

This sequence joins TRBV3-1 and TRBJ1-6; no firm D call. Trimming removed 0 bases from V and 9 bases from J, with 21 bases in between. The CDR3 is 18 amino acids. Germline V gives CDR1 LGHDT, CDR2 YNNKEL (reference sequence). The CDR3 DNA follows: TGTGCCAGCAGCCAAGATCTTGTGGCCTTGGGAGATGGTTCACCCCTCCACTTT. Protein sequence: CASSQDLVALGDGSPLHF.

Ten or more counts support this clonotype. The J gene is TRBJ1-4, the V gene TRBV5-1; D call uncertain. The V and J ends lost 2 bases and 3 bases respectively, with 14 bases between them. CDR3 length equals 16 residues. The germline CDR1 and CDR2 sequences are SGHRS and YFSETQ. Written as DNA, the CDR3 is TGCGCCAGCAGCTTACTGGGCCTTTCCCCTAATGAAAAACTGTTTTTT. Translating gives CASSLLGLSPNEKLFF.

This clonotype was counted a few times. The chain couples TRBV7-9 to TRBJ2-1; D perhaps matches TRBD2 (6 bases). The ends were cut back, 6 bases at V and 4 bases at J, with 19 bases in the middle. Germline V gene sequence: CDR1 SEHNR, CDR2 FQNEAQ (reference sequence). This CDR3 spans 16 amino acids. CDR3 region: CASRKMGGTLYNEQFF. Written as DNA, the CDR3 is TGTGCCAGCAGAAAGATGGGGGGTACCTTGTACAATGAGCAGTTCTTC.

The CDR3 coding sequence is TGCGCCAGCAGCCAACTTTCCAGGGCGCAGCGGGGTACGCAGTATTTT. This encodes CASSQLSRAQRGTQYF. The J gene is TRBJ2-3, the V gene TRBV4-1, with 7 positions matching TRBD2. Germline V CDR1 and CDR2: MGHRA, YSYEKL. The length of the CDR3 is 16 residues. J lost 8 bases, V lost 2 bases, and 13 bases had no gene match.

The V and J genes are TRBV7-9 and TRBJ1-2; TRBD1 aligns across 10 bases. The CDR3 sequence is 12 residues long. Per the germline V gene, CDR1 is SEHNR and CDR2 is FQNEAQ (reference sequence). V lost 5 bases, J lost 10 bases, and 4 bases stayed unmatched. The CDR3 coding sequence is TGTGCCAGCAGCCCCGGGACAGGGGCCTACACCTTC. This sequence encodes CASSPGTGAYTF.

In this sample, this clonotype turned up a few times. V and J are TRBV12-3 or TRBV12-4 and TRBJ2-7, with 10 positions matching TRBD1. The CDR3 is 15 amino acids. V shed 1 base and J 0 bases; nucleotides not matched to a gene: 0. As DNA, the CDR3 is TGTGCCAGCAGTTTAGGGGACAGGGGCTCCTACGAGCAGTACTTC. It is translated as CASSLGDRGSYEQYF.

In this sample, this clonotype turned up many times. The gene calls are TRBV7-6 and TRBJ2-7, with 10 positions matching TRBD1. V was clipped by 0 bases and J by 5 bases; unmatched bases: 4. CDR3 size: 15 residues. Germline-derived CDR1 and CDR2 are SGHVS and FNYEAQ. The CDR3 loop is CASSLALGQGNEQYF. CDR3 coding DNA: TGTGCCAGCAGCTTAGCGCTGGGACAGGGGAACGAGCAGTACTTC. The full variable domain, in which reference TRBV7-6 and TRBJ2-7 provide the parts outside the CDR3, is GAGVSQSPRYKVTKRGQDVALRCDPISGHVSLYWYRQALGQGPEFLTYFNYEAQQDKSGLPNDRFSAERPEGSISTLTIQRTEQRDSAMYRCASSLALGQGNEQYFGPGTRLTVT.

This clonotype occurred many times. The gene calls are TRBV10-3 and TRBJ2-3, with D possibly being TRBD2 (7 bases). This CDR3 contains 13 residues. The germline CDR1 and CDR2 sequences are ENHRY and SYGVKD. V dropped 7 bases and J dropped 0 bases, with 8 bases sitting between them. The CDR3 DNA sequence: TGTGCCATCAAGGGGGGGAGCACAGATACGCAGTATTTT. Translating gives CAIKGGSTDTQYF.

The chain has TRBV3-1 and TRBJ1-2, with D perhaps TRBD1 (6 bases). This CDR3 is built from 13 residues. V lost 0 bases and J lost 6, with 8 bases in between. CDR1 LGHDT and CDR2 YNNKEL come from the germline V gene (reference sequence). CDR3 in amino acids: CASSQDGGHGYTF. The CDR3 DNA reads as TGTGCCAGCAGCCAAGATGGGGGGCATGGCTACACCTTC.

A few counts support this clonotype. CDR3 sequence: CATSRDGTGELFF. CDR3 in DNA: TGTGCCACCAGCAGAGATGGGACCGGGGAGCTGTTTTTT. The chain couples TRBV15 to TRBJ2-2; D unresolved. The germline gives CDR1 LNHNV, CDR2 YYDKDF (reference sequence). The CDR3 totals 13 residues. Trimming removed 0 bases at V and 5 bases at J, with 4 bases between.

The gene calls are TRBV29-1 and TRBJ1-1; no clear D gene. The CDR3 contains 11 residues. Trimming cost V 4 bases and J 1 base, with 4 bases left between them. From germline, CDR1 is SQVTM and CDR2 ANQGSEA. As DNA, the CDR3 is TGCAGCGTTGTAGCGAACACTGAAGCTTTCTTT. Its protein product is CSVVANTEAFF.

The chain has TRBV10-3 and TRBJ2-1, with a possible D match to TRBD2 (6 bases). The germline V gene encodes CDR1 ENHRY and CDR2 SYGVKD. The CDR3 length is 12 residues. Deletions cut 3 bases from V and 9 bases from J, with 9 bases between. CDR3 protein: CAISDWGVEQFF. CDR3 nucleotide sequence: TGTGCCATCAGTGATTGGGGGGTTGAGCAGTTCTTC.

This clonotype was counted many times. The gene calls are TRBV20-1 and TRBJ2-7; tentative D call: TRBD2 (7 bases). Trimming cost V 5 bases and J 2 bases, with 10 bases left between them. This CDR3 is built from 12 residues. Germline assignment: CDR1 DFQATT and CDR2 SNEGSKA (reference sequence). The DNA of the CDR3 is TGCAGTGCTTACGGGGGGCCCTACGAGCAGTACTTC. This encodes CSAYGGPYEQYF.

The rearrangement uses TRBV29-1 and TRBJ1-4, with 8 bases that match TRBD1. The germline CDR1 and CDR2 sequences are SQVTM and ANQGSEA. CDR3 size: 14 residues. V lost 5 bases to trimming and J lost 8 bases; unmatched junction nucleotides: 10. CDR3 bases: TGCAGCGTTATTGGAACAGGGGGAAGAGAAAAACTGTTTTTT. Translation gives CSVIGTGGREKLFF.

This clonotype appeared many times. V and J are TRBV29-1 and TRBJ2-1; D is undetermined. The germline V and J ends were trimmed by 6 bases and 3 bases, with 6 bases remaining between them. CDR3 size: 11 residues. Germline lookup yields CDR1 SQVTM and CDR2 ANQGSEA. The CDR3 spells CSVIGYNEQFF. The CDR3 coding sequence is TGCAGCGTCATAGGCTACAATGAGCAGTTCTTC.

J is TRBJ1-2 and V is TRBV24-1; D gene ambiguous. Germline assignment: CDR1 KGHDR and CDR2 SFDVKD. This CDR3 region has 14 residues. Trimming removed 0 bases from V and 10 bases from J, with 14 bases in between. The CDR3 sequence is CATSDLRKTHTYTF. In nucleotides, the CDR3 is TGTGCCACCAGTGATTTGAGGAAGACGCATACCTACACCTTC.

The gene calls are TRBV18 and TRBJ2-7, with TRBD2 identical over 7 bases. CDR1 and CDR2 from the germline V gene are KGHSH and LQKENI. The CDR3 totals 12 residues. J lost 6 bases, V lost 2 bases, and 1 base had no gene match. The CDR3 sequence: CASSPTGGEQYF. CDR3 DNA sequence: TGTGCCAGCTCACCAACGGGGGGCGAGCAGTACTTC.

This clonotype was picked up one time. The rearrangement joins TRBV4-2 to TRBJ2-7; either TRBD1 or TRBD2 may fit D (6 bases each). Germline loops: CDR1 LGHNA, CDR2 YNFKEQ. Trimming shortened V by 0 bases and J by 1 base, and 13 bases separated the two germline ends. The CDR3 extends over 16 amino acids. DNA for the CDR3: TGTGCCAGCAGCCAAGAGTGGGGGGCACATTCCTACGAGCAGTACTTC. Translating gives CASSQEWGAHSYEQYF.

V usage is TRBV5-5 and J usage is TRBJ1-5; 7 positions agree with TRBD1. J was trimmed by 4 bases and V by 0 bases; bases with no gene match: 4. Germline V lookup: CDR1 SGHKS, CDR2 YYEKEE (reference sequence). The CDR3 is 15 residues long. CDR3 residues: CASSLAGQLNQPQHF. The CDR3 DNA reads as TGTGCCAGCAGCTTGGCGGGACAGCTAAATCAGCCCCAGCATTTT.

With respect to this clonotype: A read error may produce the germline difference seen at one junction end. The chain carries TRBV7-2 and TRBJ2-7; 7 bases agree with TRBD2. Germline lookup yields CDR1 SGHTA and CDR2 FQGNSA. This CDR3 is 15 amino acids long. CDR3 sequence reads: CACSLLAKGAYEQYF. CDR3 nucleotide sequence: TGTGCCTGCAGCTTACTAGCGAAGGGAGCCTACGAGCAGTACTTC.

This clonotype occurred a few times. The chain carries TRBV3-1 and TRBJ1-2, with 9 positions matching TRBD1. CDR3 length equals 13 residues. After removal of 5 bases from V and 6 bases from J, the junction contained 4 bases not matched to a gene. The V gene's germline CDR1 is LGHDT and CDR2 YNNKEL (reference sequence). The CDR3 reads CASSFTGGDGYTF. As DNA, the CDR3 is TGTGCCAGCAGCTTCACAGGGGGCGATGGCTACACCTTC.

V gene TRBV6-1 combines with J gene TRBJ2-7; D is uncertain. The V end was cut by 10 bases, the J end by 2 bases, with 6 bases between. The CDR3 length is 10 residues. Germline CDR1 reads MNHNS; CDR2 reads SASEGT. In nucleotides, the CDR3 is TGTGCCATCGAGACCTACGAGCAGTACTTC. This encodes CAIETYEQYF.

The sample holds a few counts of this clonotype. DNA of the CDR3: TGCAGTGCTAGAGATCAGGTTGGGCAGGGGAATTACGAGCAGTACTTC. It encodes CSARDQVGQGNYEQYF. The rearrangement joins TRBV20-1 to TRBJ2-7; maybe TRBD1 (6 bases). CDR1 is DFQATT and CDR2 is SNEGSKA in the germline V gene (reference sequence). The V gene lost 0 bases and the J gene lost 4 bases, with 19 bases spanning the gap. The CDR3 extends over 16 amino acids.

The rearrangement uses TRBV10-2 and TRBJ2-1; weak D call: TRBD1 (5 bases). CDR1 is WSHSY and CDR2 is SAAADI in the germline V gene. This CDR3 has 14 amino acids. Trimming shortened V by 3 bases and J by 3 bases, and 9 bases separated the two germline ends. For the CDR3, the DNA is TGCGCCAGCAGTGAAATCAGGGACTACAATGAGCAGTTCTTC. Amino acid sequence: CASSEIRDYNEQFF.

This clonotype was picked up a small number of times. The chain combines TRBV7-8 with TRBJ1-5, with 10 bases matching TRBD1. The germline gives CDR1 SGHVS, CDR2 FQNEAQ. Losses at the gene ends were 3 bases for V and 7 bases for J; bases not matched to a gene: 6. The CDR3 sequence is 15 residues long. As DNA, the CDR3 is TGTGCCAGCAGCTTGCGGGACAGGGGTGAGCAGCCCCAGCATTTT. Protein: CASSLRDRGEQPQHF.

The chain has TRBV1 and TRBJ1-4. TRBV1 has pseudogene status. This CDR3 region has 16 residues. CDR3 sequence: CTSSQEGGVTNEKLFF. In DNA, the CDR3 is TGCACCAGCAGCCAAGAAGGCGGGGTAACTAATGAAAAACTGTTTTTT.

The genes are TRBV11-3 and TRBJ2-2; no firm D call. The CDR3 runs 17 residues. In germline, CDR1 is SGHNT, CDR2 YENEEA. The V end lost 2 bases, the J end lost 0 bases, and 13 bases lay between the germline ends. The CDR3 DNA follows: TGTGCCAGCAGCTTAAGCTTCCGGAGTTCGAACACCGGGGAGCTGTTTTTT. Translating it yields CASSLSFRSSNTGELFF.

The chain carries TRBV29-1 and TRBJ1-3, with TRBD1 matching 8 bases. V shed 3 bases and J 7 bases; nucleotides not matched to a gene: 2. This CDR3 has 12 residues. CDR1 and CDR2 (germline): SQVTM, ANQGSEA. CDR3 coding DNA: TGCAGCGTTGAGGACAGGGCCAACACCATATATTTT. Amino acid sequence: CSVEDRANTIYF. Looking up the rest from reference TRBV29-1 and TRBJ1-3 gives the full variable domain: SAVISQKPSRDICQRGTSLTIQCQVDSQVTMMFWYRQQPGQSLTLIATANQGSEATYESGFVIDKFPISRPNLTFSTLTVSNMSPEDSSIYLCSVEDRANTIYFGEGSWLTVV.

The table lists this clonotype with many counts. The chain uses TRBV29-1 and TRBJ2-2, with unresolved D. The CDR3 runs 12 residues. Germline values: CDR1 SQVTM, CDR2 ANQGSEA. Between the trimmed V and J ends, which lost 5 bases and 6 bases, there was a span of 10 bases. CDR3 in amino acids: CSVNSASGELFF. In DNA form, the CDR3 reads TGCAGCGTTAATTCCGCCTCCGGGGAGCTGTTTTTT.

This clonotype was recorded a few times. The chain carries TRBV18 and TRBJ2-3; D is possibly TRBD2 (5 bases). Between the trimmed V and J ends, which lost 0 bases and 6 bases, there was a span of 7 bases. Germline V gene lookup returns CDR1 KGHSH and CDR2 LQKENI. This CDR3 has 13 residues. CDR3 in DNA: TGTGCCAGCTCACCACCGGAGGACGATACGCAGTATTTT. This codes for CASSPPEDDTQYF.